The 3 T cell receptor beta chains given below trace back to one sample, sequenced in a study of T cells in localized non-small cell lung cancer. TCRdb's table, derived via immunoSEQ multiplex PCR, lists solely in-frame clones and lacks some. The sample lists over 55,000 clones; 75% to 90% were seen once. Here the sequenced sample was peripheral blood, taken before any cancer treatment. These receptor sequences come from a woman aged 35-75 years with stage I lung adenocarcinoma.

This chain joins TRBV23-1 and TRBJ1-6; no firm D call. TRBV23-1 is annotated as an ORF whose role is uncertain. V was clipped by 1 base and J by 9 bases, with 13 bases between them. This CDR3 region has 15 residues. Here the CDR3 DNA reads TGCGCCAGCAGTCAATTAAAGAAGTTCAGTTCACCCCTCCACTTT. This codes for CASSQLKKFSSPLHF.

The CDR3 is CASSQANRDNEQFF. The CDR3, as DNA: TGCGCCAGCAGCCAAGCCAACAGAGACAATGAGCAGTTCTTC. This chain links TRBV4-1 with TRBJ2-1; D unclear. V lost 1 base, J lost 5 bases, and 9 bases lay in between. Germline loops: CDR1 MGHRA, CDR2 YSYEKL. This CDR3 region has 14 residues.

The chain uses TRBV29-1 and TRBJ1-4, with a possible D match to TRBD1 (5 bases). Deletions cut 5 bases from V and 4 bases from J, with 8 bases between. Per germline, CDR1 SQVTM and CDR2 ANQGSEA. The CDR3 consists of 12 residues. The chain's CDR3 is CSVWDGNEKLFF. In DNA form, the CDR3 reads TGCAGCGTTTGGGACGGTAATGAAAAACTGTTTTTT.